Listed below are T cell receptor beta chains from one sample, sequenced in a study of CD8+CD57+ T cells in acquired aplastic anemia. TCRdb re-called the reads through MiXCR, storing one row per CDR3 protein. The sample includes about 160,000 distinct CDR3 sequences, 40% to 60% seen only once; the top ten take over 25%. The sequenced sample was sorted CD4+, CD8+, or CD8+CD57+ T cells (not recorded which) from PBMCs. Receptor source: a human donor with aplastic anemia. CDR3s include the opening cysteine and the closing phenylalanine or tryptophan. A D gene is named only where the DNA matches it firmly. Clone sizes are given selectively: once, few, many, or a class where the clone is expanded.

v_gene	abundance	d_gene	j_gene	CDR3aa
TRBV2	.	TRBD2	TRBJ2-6	CASTFGGLAGDSSSGANVLTF
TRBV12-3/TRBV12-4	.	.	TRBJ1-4	CASSPTDRWNEKLFF
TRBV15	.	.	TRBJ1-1	CATSVLQGRTEAFF
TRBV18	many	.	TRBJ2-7	CASSPNDTYEQYF
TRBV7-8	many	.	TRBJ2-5	CASRPHPAEVGSQETQYF
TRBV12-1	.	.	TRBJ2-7	CASSFAGLADPYEQYF
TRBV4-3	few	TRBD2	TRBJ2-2	CASSQDEAGGNTGELFF
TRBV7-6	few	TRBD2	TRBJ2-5	CASSLAASGGDPLETQYF
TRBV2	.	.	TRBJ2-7	CASSVRQSSYEQYF
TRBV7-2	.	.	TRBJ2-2	CASSLAWVGELFF
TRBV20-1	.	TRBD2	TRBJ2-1	CSATGLAGVGEQFF
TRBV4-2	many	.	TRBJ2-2	CASSQLTGELFF
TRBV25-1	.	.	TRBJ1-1	CASSQGRGVLNTEAFF
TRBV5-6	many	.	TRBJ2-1	CASSLRRNNEQFF
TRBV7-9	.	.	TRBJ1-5	CASTSPQPQHF
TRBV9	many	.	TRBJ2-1	CASSVSGGGQFF
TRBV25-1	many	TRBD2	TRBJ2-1	CASSELRLAGVDEQFF
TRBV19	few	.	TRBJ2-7	CASSILHREVYEQYF
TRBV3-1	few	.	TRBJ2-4	CASSPLGLAKNIQYF
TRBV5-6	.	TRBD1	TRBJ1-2	CASSLGQGARGYTF
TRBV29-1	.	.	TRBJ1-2	CSAAERNYGYTF
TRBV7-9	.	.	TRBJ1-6	CASTPVEGTSSPLHF
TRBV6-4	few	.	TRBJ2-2	CASREQNTGELFF
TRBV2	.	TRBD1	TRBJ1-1	CASMMEGQGEAFF
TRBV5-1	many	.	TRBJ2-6	CASSLGGYSGANVLTF
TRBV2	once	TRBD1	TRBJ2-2	CASSEVTGGTGELFF
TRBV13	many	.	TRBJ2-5	CASSSEETQYF
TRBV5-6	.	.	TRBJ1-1	CASSRWNTEAFF
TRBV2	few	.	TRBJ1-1	CASREFTVPNTEAFF
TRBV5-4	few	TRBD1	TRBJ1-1	CASSLVQGQGIDTEAFF
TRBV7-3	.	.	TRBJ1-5	CASSLVSANQPQHF
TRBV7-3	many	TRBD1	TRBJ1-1	CASSPGTGEEAFF
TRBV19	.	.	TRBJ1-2	CASSPGGDYGYTF
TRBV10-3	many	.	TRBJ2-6	CAIMGFGPSSSGANVLTF
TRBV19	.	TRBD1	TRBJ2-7	CASTTGTGNEQYF
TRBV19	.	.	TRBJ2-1	CASSIIDEQFF
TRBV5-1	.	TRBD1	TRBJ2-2	CASTPPGQGNTGELFF
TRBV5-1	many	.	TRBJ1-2	CASSLATVHGNEGYTF
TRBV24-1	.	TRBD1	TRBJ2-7	CATSDIGQGASYGQYF
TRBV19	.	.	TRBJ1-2	CASSIIPNYGYTF
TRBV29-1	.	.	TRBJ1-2	CSVGNLNEGYTF
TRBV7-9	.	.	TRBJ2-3	CASSRRGREDTQYF
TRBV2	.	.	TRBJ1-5	CASRLLGNSNQPQHF
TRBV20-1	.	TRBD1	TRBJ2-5	CSARTGGEETQYF
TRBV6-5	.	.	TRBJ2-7	CASSSLPFYEQYF
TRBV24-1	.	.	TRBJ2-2	CATSDLRAGELFF
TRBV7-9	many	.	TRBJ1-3	CASTLSSGNTIYF
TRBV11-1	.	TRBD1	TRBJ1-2	CASSLGSGQEYYGYTF
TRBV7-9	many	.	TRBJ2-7	CASSGNDWEQYF
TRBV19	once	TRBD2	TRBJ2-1	CASSIVPFTSGRGNEQFF
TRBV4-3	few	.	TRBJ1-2	CASSQDPIWTAANYGYTF
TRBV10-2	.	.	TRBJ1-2	CASSDGLGYTF
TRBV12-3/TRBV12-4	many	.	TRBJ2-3	CASSHGTSTDTQYF
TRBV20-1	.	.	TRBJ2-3	CSATKPPSWRDSTDTQYF
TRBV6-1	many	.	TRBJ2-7	CASAPTQAYEQYF
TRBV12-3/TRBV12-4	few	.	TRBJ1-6	CASTTGLGDSPLHF
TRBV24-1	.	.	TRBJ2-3	CATRGSLNTDTQYF
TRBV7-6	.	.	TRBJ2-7	CASSPDHYEQYF
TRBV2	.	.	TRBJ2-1	CASSRDGNNEQFF
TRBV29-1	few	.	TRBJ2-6	CSVGGDGANVLTF